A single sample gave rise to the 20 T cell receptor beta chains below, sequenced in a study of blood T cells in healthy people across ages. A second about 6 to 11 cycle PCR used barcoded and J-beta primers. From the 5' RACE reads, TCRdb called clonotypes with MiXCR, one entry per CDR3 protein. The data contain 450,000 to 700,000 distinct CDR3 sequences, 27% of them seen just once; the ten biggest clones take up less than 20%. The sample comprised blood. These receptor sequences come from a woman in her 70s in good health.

The CDR3, as DNA: TGTGCCAGCAGCTTAGATGCAGGGTTCGGCGGCTACACCTTC. Its translation is CASSLDAGFGGYTF. The J gene is TRBJ1-2, the V gene TRBV7-2, with a weak D call TRBD1 (5 bases). The germline CDR1 and CDR2 sequences are SGHTA and FQGNSA. The CDR3 has 14 residues. V was trimmed by 1 base and J by 8 bases, leaving 14 bases between them.

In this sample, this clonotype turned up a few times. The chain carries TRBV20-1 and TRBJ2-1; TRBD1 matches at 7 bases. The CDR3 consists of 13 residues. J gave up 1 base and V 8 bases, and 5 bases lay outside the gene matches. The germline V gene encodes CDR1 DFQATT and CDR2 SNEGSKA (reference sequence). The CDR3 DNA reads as TGCAGTTCCCCGGGACAGTCCTACAATGAGCAGTTCTTC. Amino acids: CSSPGQSYNEQFF.

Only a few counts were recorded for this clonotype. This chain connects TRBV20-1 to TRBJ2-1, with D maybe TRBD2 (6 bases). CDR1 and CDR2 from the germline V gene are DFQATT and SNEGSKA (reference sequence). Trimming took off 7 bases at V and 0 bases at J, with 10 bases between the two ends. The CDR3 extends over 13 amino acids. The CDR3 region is CSETRFSYNEQFF. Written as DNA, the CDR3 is TGCAGTGAGACTAGATTCTCCTACAATGAGCAGTTCTTC.

This CDR3 reads CASSVHPTYEQYF. In DNA, the CDR3 is TGTGCCAGCAGCGTGCATCCCACCTACGAGCAGTACTTC. This chain connects TRBV9 to TRBJ2-7; D uncertain. Trimming pared 2 bases from V and 2 bases from J, leaving 8 bases between. The CDR3 loop spans 13 amino acids. Per germline, CDR1 SGDLS and CDR2 YYNGEE.

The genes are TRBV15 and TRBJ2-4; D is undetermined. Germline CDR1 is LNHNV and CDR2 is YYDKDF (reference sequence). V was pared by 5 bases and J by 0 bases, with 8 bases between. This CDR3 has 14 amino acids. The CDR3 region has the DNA TGTGCCACCAGCCTCCGATTAGCCAAAAACATTCAGTACTTC. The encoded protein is CATSLRLAKNIQYF. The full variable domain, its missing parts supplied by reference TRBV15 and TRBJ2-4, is DAMVIQNPRYQVTQFGKPVTLSCSQTLNHNVMYWYQQKSSQAPKLLFHYYDKDFNNEADTPDNFQSRRPNTSFCFLDIRSPGLGDTAMYLCATSLRLAKNIQYFGAGTRLSVL.

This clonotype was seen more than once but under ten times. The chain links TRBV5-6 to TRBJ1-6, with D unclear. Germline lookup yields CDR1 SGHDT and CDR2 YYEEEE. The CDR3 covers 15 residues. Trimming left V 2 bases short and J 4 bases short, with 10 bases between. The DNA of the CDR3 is TGTGCCAGCAGCTTCGTCGGGATATATAATTCACCCCTCCACTTT. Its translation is CASSFVGIYNSPLHF.

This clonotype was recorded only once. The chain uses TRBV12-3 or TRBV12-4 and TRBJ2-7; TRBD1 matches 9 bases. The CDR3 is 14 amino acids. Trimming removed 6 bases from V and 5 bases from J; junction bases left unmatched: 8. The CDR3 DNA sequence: TGTGCCAGCAGACCCGGGACAGGGAAAAACGAGCAGTACTTC. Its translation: CASRPGTGKNEQYF.

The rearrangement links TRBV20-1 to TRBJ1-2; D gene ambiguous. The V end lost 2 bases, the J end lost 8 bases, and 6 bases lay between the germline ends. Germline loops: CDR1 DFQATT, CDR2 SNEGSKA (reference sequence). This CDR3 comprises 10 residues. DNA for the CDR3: TGCAGTGCTAGATCGTACGGCTACACCTTC. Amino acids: CSARSYGYTF.

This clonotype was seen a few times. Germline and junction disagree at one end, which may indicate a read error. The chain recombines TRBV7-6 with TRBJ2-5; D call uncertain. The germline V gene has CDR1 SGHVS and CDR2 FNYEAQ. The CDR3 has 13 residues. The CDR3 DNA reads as TGTGCCAGCGGCTTAGGCCCTCAAGAGACCCAGTACTTC. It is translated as CASGLGPQETQYF.

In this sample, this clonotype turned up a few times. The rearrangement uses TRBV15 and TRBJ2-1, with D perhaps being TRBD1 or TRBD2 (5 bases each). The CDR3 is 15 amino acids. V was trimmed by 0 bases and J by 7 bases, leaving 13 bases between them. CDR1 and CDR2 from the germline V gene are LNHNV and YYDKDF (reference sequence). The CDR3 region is CATSREPSEGNEQFF. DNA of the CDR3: TGTGCCACCAGCAGAGAGCCCTCAGAGGGGAATGAGCAGTTCTTC.

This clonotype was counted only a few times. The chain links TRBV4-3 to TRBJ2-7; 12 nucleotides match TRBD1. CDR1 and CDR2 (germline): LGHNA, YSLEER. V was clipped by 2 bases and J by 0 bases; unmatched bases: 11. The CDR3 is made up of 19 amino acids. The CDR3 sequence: CASSQKQGQGALSSYEQYF. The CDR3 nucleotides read TGCGCCAGCAGCCAAAAGCAGGGACAGGGGGCCCTATCCTCCTACGAGCAGTACTTC.

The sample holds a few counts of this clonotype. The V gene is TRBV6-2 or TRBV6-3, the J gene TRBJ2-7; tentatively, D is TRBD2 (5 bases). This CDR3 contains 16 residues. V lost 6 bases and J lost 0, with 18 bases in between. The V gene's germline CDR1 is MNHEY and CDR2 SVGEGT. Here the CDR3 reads CASRRVAWASSYEQYF. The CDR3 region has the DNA TGTGCCAGCAGGCGGGTGGCTTGGGCTTCCTCCTACGAGCAGTACTTC.

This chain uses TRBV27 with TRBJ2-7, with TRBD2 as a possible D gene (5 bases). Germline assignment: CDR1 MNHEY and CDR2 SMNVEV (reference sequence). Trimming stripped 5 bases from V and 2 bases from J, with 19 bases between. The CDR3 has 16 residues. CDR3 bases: TGTGCCAGCAGTCGGACGAGGGCCAGGAGACCCTACGAGCAGTACTTC. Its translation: CASSRTRARRPYEQYF.

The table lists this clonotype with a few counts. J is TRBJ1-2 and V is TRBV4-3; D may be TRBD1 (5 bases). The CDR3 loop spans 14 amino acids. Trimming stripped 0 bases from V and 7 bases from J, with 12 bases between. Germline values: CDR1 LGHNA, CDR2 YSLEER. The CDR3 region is CASSQEGGIGGYTF. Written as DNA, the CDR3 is TGCGCCAGCAGCCAAGAGGGGGGAATTGGTGGCTACACCTTC.

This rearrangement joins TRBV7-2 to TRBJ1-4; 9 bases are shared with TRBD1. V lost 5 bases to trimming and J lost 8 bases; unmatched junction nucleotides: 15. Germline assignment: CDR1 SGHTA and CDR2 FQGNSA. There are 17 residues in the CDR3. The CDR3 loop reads CASSLRGPGTGREKLFF. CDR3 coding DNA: TGTGCCAGCAGCCTAAGGGGACCCGGGACAGGGCGAGAAAAACTGTTTTTT.

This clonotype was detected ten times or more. CDR3 sequence (DNA): TGTGCCAGCAGCTCGAGACAGACTAATGAAAAACTGTTTTTT. Its protein is CASSSRQTNEKLFF. The rearrangement joins TRBV7-9 to TRBJ1-4; tentatively, D is TRBD1 (5 bases). Germline V gene lookup returns CDR1 SEHNR and CDR2 FQNEAQ (reference sequence). The CDR3 has 14 amino acids. Trimming removed 4 bases at V and 2 bases at J, with 8 bases between. The complete variable domain, with remaining parts taken from reference TRBV7-9 and TRBJ1-4, reads DTGVSQNPRHKITKRGQNVTFRCDPISEHNRLYWYRQTLGQGPEFLTYFQNEAQLEKSRLLSDRFSAERPKGSFSTLEIQRTEQGDSAMYLCASSSRQTNEKLFFGSGTQLSVL.

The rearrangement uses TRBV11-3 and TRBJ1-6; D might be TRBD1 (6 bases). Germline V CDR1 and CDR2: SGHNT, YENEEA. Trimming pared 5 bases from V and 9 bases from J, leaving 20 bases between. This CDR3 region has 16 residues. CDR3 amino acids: CASSEGGRGRGSPLHF. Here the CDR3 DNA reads TGTGCCAGCAGCGAGGGGGGTCGGGGGCGCGGTTCACCCCTCCACTTT.

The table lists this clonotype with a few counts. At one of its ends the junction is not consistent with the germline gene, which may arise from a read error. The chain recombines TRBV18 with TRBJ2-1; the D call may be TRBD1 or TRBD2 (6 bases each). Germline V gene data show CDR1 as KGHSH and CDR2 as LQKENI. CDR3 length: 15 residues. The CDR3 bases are TGTGCCAGCTCACCACCGGGGGGCTCCTACAATGAGCAGCTCTTC. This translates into CASSPPGGSYNEQLF.

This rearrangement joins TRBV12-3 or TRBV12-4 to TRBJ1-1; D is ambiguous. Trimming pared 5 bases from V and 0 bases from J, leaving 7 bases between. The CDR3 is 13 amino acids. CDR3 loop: CASSRQMNTEAFF. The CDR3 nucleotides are TGTGCCAGCAGTAGGCAGATGAACACTGAAGCTTTCTTT.

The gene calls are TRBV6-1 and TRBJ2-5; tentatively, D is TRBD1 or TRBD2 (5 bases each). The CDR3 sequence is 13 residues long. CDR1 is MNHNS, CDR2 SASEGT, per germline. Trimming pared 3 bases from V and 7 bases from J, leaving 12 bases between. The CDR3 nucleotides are TGTGCCAGCAGTGACAGCGCCGGGGCGACCCAGTACTTC. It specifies CASSDSAGATQYF.